One and the same sample provided the 25 T cell receptor beta chains below, sequenced in a study of spatial heterogeneity in lung cancer. The time point: sample taken at primary tumor resection. TCRdb called the 5' RACE reads again in MiXCR, with one record for every CDR3 protein. The sample carries some 41,000 distinct CDR3 sequences, around 6.8% recorded once. The starting material was PBMCs, obtained at surgery. The receptors come from a female donor with early-stage non-small cell lung cancer.

This clonotype was counted at least ten times. V and J are TRBV11-2 and TRBJ2-5; the match to TRBD2 covers 9 bases. The CDR3 runs 18 residues. Germline V gene sequence: CDR1 SGHAT, CDR2 FQNNGV. After removal of 4 bases from V and 0 bases from J, the junction contained 12 bases not matched to a gene. In DNA, the CDR3 is TGTGCCAGCAGCTCCCCCCTTCGACTAGCGGAGTACCAAGAGACCCAGTACTTC. It yields the protein CASSSPLRLAEYQETQYF.

V is TRBV4-1 and J is TRBJ2-1, with D unclear. V lost 0 bases, J lost 13 bases, and 10 bases lay in between. This CDR3 has 12 residues. Per germline, CDR1 MGHRA and CDR2 YSYEKL. CDR3 sequence: CASSQDNALQFF. CDR3 bases: TGCGCCAGCAGCCAAGATAACGCGCTACAGTTCTTC.

This clonotype showed up many times. The chain is built from TRBV7-3 and TRBJ1-1, with a possible D match to TRBD1 (5 bases). There are 13 residues in the CDR3. The ends were cut back, 6 bases at V and 0 bases at J, with 8 bases in the middle. Germline V gives CDR1 SGHTA, CDR2 FQGTGA. CDR3 loop: CASRAGLNTEAFF. Written as DNA, the CDR3 is TGTGCCAGCAGAGCAGGGTTGAACACTGAAGCTTTCTTT.

This clonotype was counted at least ten times. The chain uses TRBV3-1 and TRBJ1-6, with 8 bases matching TRBD1. Germline V CDR1 and CDR2: LGHDT, YNNKEL (reference sequence). V trimming: 4 bases; J trimming: 5 bases; junction bases outside the gene matches: 7. The CDR3 is 16 residues long. The CDR3: CASSPYPGQDNSPLHF. The CDR3, as DNA: TGTGCCAGCAGCCCTTACCCGGGACAGGATAATTCACCCCTCCACTTT. Using reference TRBV3-1 and TRBJ1-6 for the parts outside the CDR3, the full variable domain is DTAVSQTPKYLVTQMGNDKSIKCEQNLGHDTMYWYKQDSKKFLKIMFSYNNKELIINETVPNRFSPKSPDKAHLNLHINSLELGDSAVYFCASSPYPGQDNSPLHFGNGTRLTVT.

This clonotype was counted ten times or more. The V call is TRBV5-1, the J call TRBJ1-5, with TRBD1 identical over 9 bases. The CDR3 length is 15 residues. The germline V gene encodes CDR1 SGHRS and CDR2 YFSETQ. Trimming removed 5 bases from V and 5 bases from J; junction bases left unmatched: 8. CDR3 loop: CASSSGQGDDQPQHF. CDR3 DNA: TGCGCCAGCAGTTCGGGACAGGGCGATGATCAGCCCCAGCATTTT.

This clonotype was counted a few times. The V and J genes are TRBV30 and TRBJ2-6; D is undetermined. V lost 8 bases and J 2 bases, leaving 10 bases between the germline ends. Germline values: CDR1 GTSNPN, CDR2 SVGIG (reference sequence). This CDR3 has 13 residues. The CDR3 is CAMNKAGANVLTF. The CDR3, as DNA: TGTGCCATGAATAAGGCTGGGGCCAACGTCCTGACTTTC.

V usage is TRBV20-1 and J usage is TRBJ1-1, with D perhaps TRBD1 (5 bases). Germline CDR1 and CDR2: DFQATT and SNEGSKA (reference sequence). The CDR3 contains 13 residues. Trimming took off 5 bases at V and 1 base at J, with 11 bases between the two ends. The CDR3 bases are TGCAGTGCTTCCAGGGCGGGGAACACTGAAGCTTTCTTT. This sequence encodes CSASRAGNTEAFF.

Ten or more counts support this clonotype. The rearrangement links TRBV6-1 to TRBJ2-3; 7 positions agree with TRBD1. Germline CDR1 is MNHNS and CDR2 is SASEGT. This CDR3 contains 14 residues. V shed 8 bases and J 1 base; nucleotides not matched to a gene: 6. DNA for the CDR3: TGTGCCAGCGGCCGGGGACAGCGCACAGATACGCAGTATTTT. It encodes CASGRGQRTDTQYF.

This clonotype was seen at least ten times. V gene TRBV4-2 combines with J gene TRBJ2-3; tentative D call: TRBD2 (7 bases). The germline V gene encodes CDR1 LGHNA and CDR2 YNFKEQ. This CDR3 is built from 18 residues. V was cut by 0 bases and J by 1 base, with 17 bases left in between. CDR3 in amino acids: CASSQDSAGAKRTDTQYF. CDR3 bases: TGTGCCAGCAGCCAAGATTCCGCGGGGGCCAAACGCACAGATACGCAGTATTTT.

The genes are TRBV6-5 and TRBJ2-3; 7 bases agree with TRBD1. The germline V gene encodes CDR1 MNHEY and CDR2 SVGAGI. V gave up 5 bases and J gave up 3 bases; unmatched junction bases: 8. The length of the CDR3 is 15 residues. The CDR3 nucleotides are TGTGCCAGCAGTGCCGACAGGGTGACGACAGATACGCAGTATTTT. Amino acids: CASSADRVTTDTQYF.

The chain has TRBV4-3 and TRBJ2-5, with TRBD2 matching 10 bases. This CDR3 is built from 17 residues. V was pared by 1 base and J by 9 bases, with 14 bases of the junction left unmatched. Germline assignment: CDR1 LGHNA and CDR2 YSLEER. CDR3 amino acids: CASSQGLAGAAASAQYF. CDR3 coding DNA: TGCGCCAGCAGCCAAGGGCTAGCGGGGGCAGCAGCCTCGGCCCAGTACTTC.

The chain combines TRBV6-2 or TRBV6-3 with TRBJ2-5; D unclear. This CDR3 contains 14 residues. Trimming pared 0 bases from V and 3 bases from J, leaving 8 bases between. Germline lookup yields CDR1 MNHEY and CDR2 SVGEGT. CDR3 DNA: TGTGCCAGCAGTTACTCGAGGAGTAAAGAGACCCAGTACTTC. Protein: CASSYSRSKETQYF.

The chain links TRBV7-3 to TRBJ1-1, with D uncertain. CDR3 length equals 15 residues. The V end was cut by 3 bases, the J end by 1 base, with 12 bases between. The V gene's germline CDR1 is SGHTA and CDR2 FQGTGA. For the CDR3, the DNA is TGTGCCAGCAGCTTCGGATCAGGACCGAACACTGAAGCTTTCTTT. Its translation is CASSFGSGPNTEAFF.

At least ten counts were recorded for this clonotype. Here the CDR3 reads CASSHGRGDPGFYEQFF. CDR3 nucleotide sequence: TGTGCCAGCAGCCATGGCCGGGGGGATCCTGGATTCTATGAGCAGTTCTTC. The rearrangement uses TRBV3-1 and TRBJ2-1, with 7 bases matching TRBD2. The V gene end was trimmed by 3 bases and the J gene end by 8 bases; junction bases not matched to a gene: 16. CDR1 and CDR2 (germline): LGHDT, YNNKEL (reference sequence). This CDR3 contains 17 residues.

The V gene is TRBV5-1, the J gene TRBJ2-7; D might be TRBD1 or TRBD2, each matching 5 bases. The CDR3 consists of 14 residues. In germline, CDR1 is SGHRS, CDR2 YFSETQ. The V end lost 0 bases, the J end lost 4 bases, and 11 bases lay between the germline ends. The CDR3, as DNA: TGCGCCAGCAGCTTGGACCAGGGAGCTTACGAGCAGTACTTC. Protein: CASSLDQGAYEQYF.

This clonotype showed up many times. The chain uses TRBV10-3 and TRBJ1-1; D gene ambiguous. The ends were cut back, 0 bases at V and 8 bases at J, with 10 bases in the middle. The CDR3 totals 13 residues. Germline V gene sequence: CDR1 ENHRY, CDR2 SYGVKD. The CDR3 loop reads CAISESARWEAFF. CDR3 nucleotide sequence: TGTGCCATCAGTGAGTCTGCCAGGTGGGAAGCTTTCTTT.

This clonotype was seen a few times. V is TRBV6-1 and J is TRBJ2-3, with 10 bases matching TRBD1. The CDR3 is 15 residues long. The germline CDR1 and CDR2 sequences are MNHNS and SASEGT. The junction had 6 bases not matched to a gene; V was cut back by 5 bases and J by 4 bases. In DNA form, the CDR3 reads TGTGCCAGCAGTTCCCGGGACAGGGGATCAGATACGCAGTATTTT. Its translation is CASSSRDRGSDTQYF.

This clonotype was counted between two and nine times. The chain has TRBV18 and TRBJ1-1; 8 bases agree with TRBD1. The CDR3 covers 14 residues. V lost 3 bases to trimming and J lost 10 bases; unmatched junction nucleotides: 10. Germline V lookup: CDR1 KGHSH, CDR2 LQKENI. CDR3 amino acids: CASSPSGQDIGAFF. CDR3 in DNA: TGTGCCAGCTCACCTTCGGGACAGGATATTGGAGCTTTCTTT. Full variable domain (outside the CDR3, taken from reference TRBV18 and TRBJ1-1): NAGVMQNPRHLVRRRGQEARLRCSPMKGHSHVYWYRQLPEEGLKFMVYLQKENIIDESGMPKERFSAEFPKEGPSILRIQQVVRGDSAAYFCASSPSGQDIGAFFGQGTRLTVV.

The rearrangement joins TRBV29-1 to TRBJ2-4, with D perhaps being TRBD1 or TRBD2 (5 bases each). This CDR3 region has 15 residues. V lost 4 bases and J 1 base, leaving 14 bases between the germline ends. CDR1 and CDR2 from the germline V gene are SQVTM and ANQGSEA. CDR3 bases: TGCAGCGTTGGAGGACACCGAGGGGCCAAAAACATTCAGTACTTC. Its translation is CSVGGHRGAKNIQYF.

This chain uses TRBV20-1 with TRBJ1-1; D gene uncertain. Germline-derived CDR1 and CDR2 are DFQATT and SNEGSKA (reference sequence). Trimming took 0 bases from V and 6 from J, leaving 8 bases between them. The CDR3 loop spans 12 amino acids. In nucleotides, the CDR3 is TGCAGTGCTAGAGATGGAACGGCTGAAGCTTTCTTT. This sequence encodes CSARDGTAEAFF.

This clonotype occurred many times. The V and J genes are TRBV4-1 and TRBJ1-5, with D possibly matching TRBD1 (6 bases). The germline gives CDR1 MGHRA, CDR2 YSYEKL. The CDR3 length is 16 residues. Trimming pared 5 bases from V and 7 bases from J, leaving 21 bases between. CDR3 sequence reads: CASSGGQGSGMQPQHF. CDR3 DNA sequence: TGCGCCAGCAGCGGGGGGCAGGGGTCTGGTATGCAGCCCCAGCATTTT.

This clonotype was seen repeatedly, ten times or more. The chain joins TRBV5-1 to TRBJ2-5; the match to TRBD2 covers 12 bases. V lost 4 bases and J lost 5; bases outside the gene matches: 6. There are 15 residues in the CDR3. In germline, CDR1 is SGHRS, CDR2 YFSETQ. The DNA for the CDR3 is TGCGCCAGCAGCCAACTAGCGGGGGGCAGCGAGACCCAGTACTTC. It specifies CASSQLAGGSETQYF.

This clonotype showed up many times. The chain joins TRBV27 to TRBJ1-1, with 7 bases aligning to TRBD1. The germline CDR1 and CDR2 sequences are MNHEY and SMNVEV (reference sequence). The V and J ends lost 11 bases and 1 base, in that order; junction bases with no gene match: 4. The length of the CDR3 is 12 residues. The chain's CDR3 is CASGGPNTEAFF. In DNA form, the CDR3 reads TGTGCCTCAGGGGGGCCGAACACTGAAGCTTTCTTT.

Ten or more counts support this clonotype. The chain recombines TRBV13 with TRBJ2-7; 7 bases align to TRBD1. V lost 3 bases to trimming and J lost 2 bases; unmatched junction nucleotides: 4. The germline gives CDR1 PRHDT, CDR2 FYEKMQ (reference sequence). The CDR3 sequence is 14 residues long. The CDR3 loop reads CASSLRTGAYEQYF. Written as DNA, the CDR3 is TGTGCCAGCAGCTTGCGGACAGGTGCCTACGAGCAGTACTTC.

This clonotype showed up many times. This chain links TRBV4-1 with TRBJ1-3; perhaps TRBD1 as D (6 bases). The CDR3 is 15 amino acids. V lost 4 bases and J lost 4, with 14 bases in between. Germline V gene sequence: CDR1 MGHRA, CDR2 YSYEKL. CDR3 DNA: TGCGCCAGCAGCCCCGGGGGCAGGGCCGGAAACACCATATATTTT. Its protein is CASSPGGRAGNTIYF.